This TCR beta chain was profiled in a study of blood T cell repertoires in COVID-19. Study-wide background: Samples taken during acute and convalescent COVID-19 were collected in the United States, Italy and Spain. In each case, the material was cDNA or gDNA derived from T cells, B-cell-depleted T cells, or PBMCs.

Germline V gene sequence: CDR1 KGHDR, CDR2 SFDVKD. V lost 6 bases, J lost 5 bases, and 19 bases lay in between. The CDR3 runs 16 residues. In the original workflow: Reference gene primer amplification gave nucleated cell count estimates. This table comes from immunoSEQ multiplex PCR, and its TCRdb copy is limited to in-frame clones, with some not included. That table is the source of V, J and clone size, and D and trimming were worked out from the DNA. The sample consists of 100,000 or so clones, roughly 85% of them appearing once. The receptor was isolated from a man in his fifties or sixties with active COVID-19. Sequencing was carried out using peripheral blood. This sequence joins TRBV24-1 and TRBJ1-5; D is perhaps TRBD1 (5 bases). In DNA form, the CDR3 reads TGTGCCACCAGTTTACTCAGGGATTTTCTTGATCAGCCCCAGCATTTT. Translation gives CATSLLRDFLDQPQHF.